This entry lists 22 T cell receptor beta chains sequenced from one sample in a study of blood T cells in healthy people across ages. Using a J-beta primer mix together with a sample-barcoded 5' primer, a second PCR was run for roughly 7 to 11 cycles. TCRdb re-called the 5' RACE reads through MiXCR, storing one row per CDR3 protein. The data contain about a million distinct CDR3 sequences, around two fifths of them singletons. The sequenced material came from blood. The receptors shown here come from a man between 18 and 35 years old in good health.

This rearrangement joins TRBV12-3 or TRBV12-4 to TRBJ1-2; unclear D gene. V dropped 2 bases and J dropped 6 bases, with 22 bases sitting between them. This CDR3 comprises 17 residues. CDR3: CASSLPLGSARADGYTF. Here the CDR3 DNA reads TGTGCCAGCAGTTTACCCCTGGGGTCAGCCCGAGCTGATGGCTACACCTTC.

This rearrangement joins TRBV7-2 to TRBJ1-5; no definite D call. CDR3 length: 16 residues. The V end was cut by 5 bases, the J end by 3 bases, with 17 bases between. CDR1 SGHTA and CDR2 FQGNSA come from the germline V gene. CDR3 DNA sequence: TGTGCCAGCAGCCGATTCTCTGGGCCGAACAATCAGCCCCAGCATTTT. Amino acid sequence: CASSRFSGPNNQPQHF.

As concerns this clonotype: This may stem from a read error, because a much larger clone lies one nucleotide away. J is TRBJ1-2 and V is TRBV7-2; no firm D call. This CDR3 is 15 amino acids long. V was cut by 2 bases and J by 10 bases, with 20 bases left in between. The germline gives CDR1 SGHTA, CDR2 FQGNSA. The CDR3 DNA reads TGTGCCAGCAGCTTATTCTCAGGAATCCCCTCGGACTACACCTTC. This translates into CASSLFSGIPSDYTF.

This chain connects TRBV11-1 to TRBJ1-2; D is unresolved. The germline V and J ends were trimmed by 3 bases and 1 base, with 9 bases remaining between them. This CDR3 is 14 amino acids long. In germline, CDR1 is SGHAT, CDR2 FQDESV (reference sequence). The CDR3 sequence is CASSFSRNNYGYTF. As DNA, the CDR3 is TGTGCCAGCAGCTTTTCCAGGAATAACTATGGCTACACCTTC.

This rearrangement joins TRBV2 to TRBJ1-2; possibly TRBD1 for D (5 bases). The CDR3 is 15 residues long. Germline values: CDR1 SNHLY, CDR2 FYNNEI. V was clipped by 0 bases and J by 3 bases, with 11 bases between them. In nucleotides, the CDR3 is TGTGCCAGCAGTGAAGCGCTTCGAGGGGACTATGGCTACACCTTC. This translates into CASSEALRGDYGYTF.

V is TRBV30 and J is TRBJ1-1; 8 bases are a match to TRBD1. J lost 1 base, V lost 1 base, and 5 bases had no gene match. The CDR3 totals 15 residues. Germline assignment: CDR1 GTSNPN and CDR2 SVGIG (reference sequence). The CDR3 loop is CAWSEAGGENTEAFF. In DNA, the CDR3 is TGTGCCTGGAGTGAGGCAGGGGGCGAGAACACTGAAGCTTTCTTT.

The gene calls are TRBV12-3 or TRBV12-4 and TRBJ1-2; D unresolved. The V gene lost 8 bases and the J gene lost 4 bases, with 14 bases spanning the gap. CDR3 length equals 13 residues. The CDR3 DNA is TGTGCCAGCGACCCCCGGGAGGGCTATGGCTACACCTTC. Its protein is CASDPREGYGYTF.

This clonotype was seen only once. The chain couples TRBV12-3 or TRBV12-4 to TRBJ2-5; 8 bases fit TRBD1. The CDR3 spans 15 residues. V was pared by 6 bases and J by 11 bases, with 17 bases of the junction left unmatched. The CDR3 DNA follows: TGTGCCAGCAGCTCTGGACAGGGCGGCGGCGATGAGCAGTACTTC. It encodes CASSSGQGGGDEQYF.

In DNA form, the CDR3 reads TGTGCCAGTAGTATCCTATCTAGCGGGGGAGCGAATGAGCAGTTCTTC. It specifies CASSILSSGGANEQFF. The chain couples TRBV19 to TRBJ2-1, with 10 bases lining up with TRBD2. The CDR3 length is 16 residues. The ends lost 3 bases at V and 7 bases at J; junction bases unmatched: 9. Germline V gives CDR1 LNHDA, CDR2 SQIVND (reference sequence).

The chain links TRBV7-9 to TRBJ2-3; TRBD1 might be the D (6 bases). The germline V gene encodes CDR1 SEHNR and CDR2 FQNEAQ (reference sequence). V shed 5 bases and J shed 0 bases, with 12 bases lying between them. CDR3 length: 15 amino acids. DNA of the CDR3: TGTGCCAGCAGCCCAGGGGTCAGCAGCACAGATACGCAGTATTTT. It translates to CASSPGVSSTDTQYF.

This clonotype was seen a few times. The rearrangement joins TRBV20-1 to TRBJ2-5; D gene ambiguous. The CDR3 totals 13 residues. The germline gives CDR1 DFQATT, CDR2 SNEGSKA (reference sequence). DNA for the CDR3: TGCAGCGGTCAGATGTCCCCGGAAGAGACCCAGTACTTC. It is translated as CSGQMSPEETQYF.

This clonotype appeared a few times. The V and J genes are TRBV20-1 and TRBJ1-1; D is possibly TRBD1 (5 bases). Trimming removed 0 bases from V and 1 base from J, with 15 bases in between. The CDR3 has 16 amino acids. Germline loops: CDR1 DFQATT, CDR2 SNEGSKA (reference sequence). The CDR3, as DNA: TGCAGTGCTAGAGATCCGGGGCGAAGCGGGAACACTGAAGCTTTCTTT. It encodes CSARDPGRSGNTEAFF.

The rearrangement joins TRBV20-1 to TRBJ2-3; unclear D gene. The CDR3 covers 14 residues. The germline gives CDR1 DFQATT, CDR2 SNEGSKA (reference sequence). Trimming cost V 6 bases and J 0 bases, with 13 bases left between them. The CDR3 is CSAPKDGSTDTQYF. The DNA for the CDR3 is TGCAGTGCCCCCAAGGACGGAAGCACAGATACGCAGTATTTT.

The chain couples TRBV20-1 to TRBJ2-1; a weak D match, TRBD1 (6 bases). This CDR3 has 11 residues. CDR1 DFQATT and CDR2 SNEGSKA come from the germline V gene (reference sequence). V lost 5 bases and J lost 9, with 11 bases in between. The CDR3 DNA sequence: TGCAGTGCTCTCAGGGGTAGTGAGCAGTTCTTC. This translates into CSALRGSEQFF.

This clonotype was detected ten times or more. This chain connects TRBV12-3 or TRBV12-4 to TRBJ1-1; 7 positions match TRBD1. Trimming removed 5 bases from V and 4 bases from J; junction bases left unmatched: 4. The CDR3 has 13 residues. The CDR3 loop is CASSLNRGTEAFF. As DNA, the CDR3 is TGTGCCAGCAGTCTAAACAGGGGCACTGAAGCTTTCTTT.

The CDR3: CASSTHSTNTEAFF. The CDR3 DNA follows: TGTGCCAGCAGTACCCACTCCACGAACACTGAAGCTTTCTTT. The chain uses TRBV12-3 or TRBV12-4 and TRBJ1-1; D unresolved. Between the trimmed V and J ends, which lost 5 bases and 1 base, there was a span of 11 bases. This CDR3 region has 14 residues.

The sample holds many counts of this clonotype. V usage is TRBV7-9 and J usage is TRBJ2-3; D is undetermined. Trimming shortened V by 5 bases and J by 2 bases, and 14 bases separated the two germline ends. The CDR3 length is 15 residues. Germline lookup yields CDR1 SEHNR and CDR2 FQNEAQ (reference sequence). This CDR3 reads CASSLKLSPTDTQYF. The CDR3 region has the DNA TGTGCCAGCAGCCTTAAGCTCTCGCCCACAGATACGCAGTATTTT.

This clonotype was picked up a small number of times. This sequence joins TRBV6-2 or TRBV6-3 and TRBJ1-2; 7 nucleotides align to TRBD1. V shed 4 bases, J shed 10 bases, and the junction held 6 bases outside the gene matches. Germline loops: CDR1 MNHEY, CDR2 SVGEGT. The CDR3 is made up of 12 amino acids. The CDR3 sequence: CASSSDREDYTF. Here the CDR3 DNA reads TGTGCCAGCAGTTCAGACAGGGAAGACTACACCTTC.

This clonotype has only a few counts. The DNA for the CDR3 is TGTGCCAGCAGCACGCTGACAGGGATTCGTCAGCCCCAGCATTTT. Amino acid sequence: CASSTLTGIRQPQHF. The V gene is TRBV7-8, the J gene TRBJ1-5, with TRBD1 matching 7 bases. The V gene's germline CDR1 is SGHVS and CDR2 FQNEAQ. J was trimmed by 6 bases and V by 5 bases; bases with no gene match: 10. The length of the CDR3 is 15 residues.

This clonotype was counted between two and nine times. J is TRBJ2-5 and V is TRBV5-1; the D gene is possibly TRBD2 (7 bases). V was trimmed by 7 bases and J by 5 bases, leaving 15 bases between them. Germline V CDR1 and CDR2: SGHRS, YFSETQ. The CDR3 runs to 13 residues. DNA of the CDR3: TGCGCCAGCCGGACGGGGGGCCGCGAGACCCAGTACTTC. Translating it yields CASRTGGRETQYF.

This clonotype was detected ten times or more. This chain uses TRBV12-3 or TRBV12-4 with TRBJ2-1, with a tentative D call TRBD2 (6 bases). The CDR3 has 16 amino acids. V was cut by 4 bases and J by 9 bases, with 22 bases left in between. CDR3 DNA sequence: TGTGCCAGCAGTTCCGAGGTGGGAGGCCTGCGAGGTGAGCAGTTCTTC. Translating gives CASSSEVGGLRGEQFF.

The chain combines TRBV20-1 with TRBJ1-4; D gene ambiguous. From germline, CDR1 is DFQATT and CDR2 SNEGSKA (reference sequence). The CDR3 is 12 amino acids. Between the trimmed V and J ends, which lost 0 bases and 4 bases, there was a span of 3 bases. The CDR3 sequence is CSARDGNEKLFF. The DNA of the CDR3 is TGCAGTGCTAGAGACGGTAATGAAAAACTGTTTTTT.